The 6 T cell receptor beta chains presented below share a single source sample, sequenced in a study of blood T cell repertoires in COVID-19. TCRdb keeps only in-frame clones here, not all; method: immunoSEQ multiplex PCR. The data contain 100,000 or so clones, around 81% of them seen just once; the ten biggest clones take up roughly two fifths. Material for sequencing was peripheral blood. Receptor source: a man of 80 years or more with acute or convalescent COVID-19.

This chain joins TRBV19 and TRBJ1-2; 7 bases are shared with TRBD1. The CDR3 extends over 12 amino acids. V gave up 7 bases and J gave up 8 bases; unmatched junction bases: 7. In germline, CDR1 is LNHDA, CDR2 SQIVND (reference sequence). The CDR3 reads CASNQDRRGYTF. CDR3 in DNA: TGTGCCAGTAACCAGGACAGGCGCGGCTACACCTTC.

The chain employs TRBV29-1 and TRBJ2-3; 9 nucleotides line up with TRBD1. With 6 bases clipped from V and 3 bases from J, the junction kept 19 bases outside the gene matches. The CDR3 has 18 residues. From germline, CDR1 is SQVTM and CDR2 ANQGSEA. The CDR3 DNA follows: TGCAGCGTCGGTTCTCCTCCGGGACAGGGACTCCAGACAGATACGCAGTATTTT. Translating gives CSVGSPPGQGLQTDTQYF.

This clone has more than one count but fewer than ten. The chain couples TRBV28 to TRBJ2-7; D is unresolved. Trimming left V 6 bases short and J 3 bases short, with 3 bases between. This CDR3 is 10 amino acids long. CDR1 and CDR2 from the germline V gene are MDHEN and SYDVKM. CDR3 coding DNA: TGTGCCAGCAGCGGCTACGAGCAGTACTTC. Translated: CASSGYEQYF.

The CDR3 loop reads CASSSSGTSGSQSYNEQFF. The CDR3, as DNA: TGCGCCAGCAGCTCTTCCGGGACTAGCGGGAGTCAGTCCTACAATGAGCAGTTCTTC. The chain employs TRBV5-1 and TRBJ2-1, with TRBD2 matching 14 bases. This CDR3 region has 19 residues. V shed 3 bases, J shed 1 base, and the junction held 9 bases outside the gene matches. From germline, CDR1 is SGHRS and CDR2 YFSETQ.

This chain connects TRBV28 to TRBJ2-7, with D possibly being TRBD1 (5 bases). This CDR3 region has 18 residues. V lost 6 bases and J lost 2, with 26 bases in between. The germline V gene encodes CDR1 MDHEN and CDR2 SYDVKM. The CDR3 spells CASSVYGRSTENPYEQYF. The CDR3 bases are TGTGCCAGCAGCGTTTATGGGCGTTCGACAGAGAATCCCTACGAGCAGTACTTC.

CDR3 residues: CASSQDVAGGFEQYF. The DNA of the CDR3 is TGTGCCAGCAGCCAAGATGTAGCGGGAGGTTTCGAGCAGTACTTC. The V gene is TRBV4-2, the J gene TRBJ2-7, with 10 bases fitting TRBD2. V shed 0 bases and J 6 bases; nucleotides not matched to a gene: 5. Germline loops: CDR1 LGHNA, CDR2 YNFKEQ. This CDR3 has 15 residues.